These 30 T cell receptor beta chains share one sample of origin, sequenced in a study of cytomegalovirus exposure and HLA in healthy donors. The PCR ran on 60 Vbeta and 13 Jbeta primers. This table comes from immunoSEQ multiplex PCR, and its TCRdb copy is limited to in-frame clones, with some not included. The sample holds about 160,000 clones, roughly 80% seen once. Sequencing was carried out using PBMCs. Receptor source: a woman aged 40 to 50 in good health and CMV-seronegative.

Here the CDR3 reads CAAKPGGTNEKLFF. In nucleotides, the CDR3 is TGTGCCGCAAAGCCCGGGGGAACTAATGAAAAACTGTTTTTT. This chain links TRBV19 with TRBJ1-4; the D gene is possibly TRBD1 (5 bases). The germline V gene has CDR1 LNHDA and CDR2 SQIVND (reference sequence). The CDR3 contains 14 residues. The germline V and J ends were trimmed by 11 bases and 1 base, with 14 bases remaining between them.

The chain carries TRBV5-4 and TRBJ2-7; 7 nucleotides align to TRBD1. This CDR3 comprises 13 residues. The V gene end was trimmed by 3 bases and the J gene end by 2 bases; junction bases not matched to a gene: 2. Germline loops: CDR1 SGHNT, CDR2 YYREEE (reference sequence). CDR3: CASSSGTAYEQYF. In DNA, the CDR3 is TGTGCCAGCAGCTCGGGGACAGCCTACGAGCAGTACTTC.

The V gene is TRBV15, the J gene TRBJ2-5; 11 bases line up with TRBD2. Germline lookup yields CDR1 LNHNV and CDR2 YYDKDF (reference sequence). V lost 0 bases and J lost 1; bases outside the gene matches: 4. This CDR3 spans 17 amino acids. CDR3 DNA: TGTGCCACCAGCAGAGATAGAACTAGCGGGGGCCAAGAGACCCAGTACTTC. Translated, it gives CATSRDRTSGGQETQYF.

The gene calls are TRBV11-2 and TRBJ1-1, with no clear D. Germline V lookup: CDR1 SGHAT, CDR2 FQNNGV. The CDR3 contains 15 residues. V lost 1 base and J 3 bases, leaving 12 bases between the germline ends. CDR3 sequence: CASSLAVFPYTEAFF. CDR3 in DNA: TGTGCCAGCAGCTTAGCCGTGTTTCCTTACACTGAAGCTTTCTTT. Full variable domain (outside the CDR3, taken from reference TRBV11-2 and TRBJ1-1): EAGVAQSPRYKIIEKRQSVAFWCNPISGHATLYWYQQILGQGPKLLIQFQNNGVVDDSQLPKDRFSAERLKGVDSTLKIQPAKLEDSAVYLCASSLAVFPYTEAFFGQGTRLTVV.

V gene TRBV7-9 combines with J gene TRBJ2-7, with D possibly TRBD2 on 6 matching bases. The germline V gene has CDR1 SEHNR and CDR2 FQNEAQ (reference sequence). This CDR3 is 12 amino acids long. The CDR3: CASRRDSYEQYF. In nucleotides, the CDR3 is TGTGCTTCCAGGAGGGACTCCTACGAGCAGTACTTC. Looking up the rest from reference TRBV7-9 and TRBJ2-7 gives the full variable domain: DTGVSQNPRHKITKRGQNVTFRCDPISEHNRLYWYRQTLGQGPEFLTYFQNEAQLEKSRLLSDRFSAERPKGSFSTLEIQRTEQGDSAMYLCASRRDSYEQYFGPGTRLTVT.

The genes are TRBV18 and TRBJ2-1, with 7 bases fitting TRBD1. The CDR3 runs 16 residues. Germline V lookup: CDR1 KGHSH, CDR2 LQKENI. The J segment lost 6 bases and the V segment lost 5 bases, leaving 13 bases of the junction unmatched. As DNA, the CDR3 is TGTGCCAGCTCAAGGGTTGGGACAGCGTCGATCAATGAGCAGTTCTTC. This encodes CASSRVGTASINEQFF.

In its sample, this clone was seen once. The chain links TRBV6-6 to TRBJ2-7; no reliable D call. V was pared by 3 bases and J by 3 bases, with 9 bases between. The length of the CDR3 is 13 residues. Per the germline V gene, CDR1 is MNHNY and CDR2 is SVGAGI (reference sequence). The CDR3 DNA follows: TGTGCCAGCAGTTATCTCGGTGGCTACGAGCAGTACTTC. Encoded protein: CASSYLGGYEQYF.

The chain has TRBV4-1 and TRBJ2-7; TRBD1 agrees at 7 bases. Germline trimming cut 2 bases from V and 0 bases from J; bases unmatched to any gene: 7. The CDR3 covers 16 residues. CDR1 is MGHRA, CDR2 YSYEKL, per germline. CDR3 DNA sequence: TGCGCCAGCAGCCAAACCGGGACAGTGCCCTCCTACGAGCAGTACTTC. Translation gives CASSQTGTVPSYEQYF.

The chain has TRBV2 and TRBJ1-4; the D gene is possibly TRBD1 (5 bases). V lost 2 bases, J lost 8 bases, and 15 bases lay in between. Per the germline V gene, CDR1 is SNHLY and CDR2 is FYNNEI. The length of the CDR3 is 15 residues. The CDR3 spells CASSEFPQGREKLFF. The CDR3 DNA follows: TGTGCCAGCAGTGAATTCCCGCAGGGTAGGGAAAAACTGTTTTTT.

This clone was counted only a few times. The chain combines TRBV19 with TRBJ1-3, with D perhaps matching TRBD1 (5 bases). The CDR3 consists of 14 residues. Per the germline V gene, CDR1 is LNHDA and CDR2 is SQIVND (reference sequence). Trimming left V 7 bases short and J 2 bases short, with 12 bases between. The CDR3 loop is CASTLGGAGNTIYF. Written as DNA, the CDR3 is TGTGCCAGTACTCTCGGAGGGGCTGGAAACACCATATATTTT.

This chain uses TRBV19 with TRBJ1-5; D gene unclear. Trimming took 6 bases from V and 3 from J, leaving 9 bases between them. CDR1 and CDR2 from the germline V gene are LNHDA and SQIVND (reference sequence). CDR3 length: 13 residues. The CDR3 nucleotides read TGTGCCAGTAGCGCGACAATCAATCAGCCCCAGCATTTT. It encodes CASSATINQPQHF.

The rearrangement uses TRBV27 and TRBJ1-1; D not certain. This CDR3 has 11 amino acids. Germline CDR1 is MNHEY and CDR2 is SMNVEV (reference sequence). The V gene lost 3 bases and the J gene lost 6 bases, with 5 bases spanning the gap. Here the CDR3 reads CASSFGSEAFF. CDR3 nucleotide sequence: TGTGCCAGCAGTTTCGGTTCTGAAGCTTTCTTT.

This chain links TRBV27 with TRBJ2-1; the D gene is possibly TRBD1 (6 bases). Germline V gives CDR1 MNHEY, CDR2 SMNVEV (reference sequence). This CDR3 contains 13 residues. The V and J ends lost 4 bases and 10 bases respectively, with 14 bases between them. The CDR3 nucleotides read TGTGCCAGCAGTTCGAGCCTTACAGGGGAGCAGTTCTTC. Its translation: CASSSSLTGEQFF.

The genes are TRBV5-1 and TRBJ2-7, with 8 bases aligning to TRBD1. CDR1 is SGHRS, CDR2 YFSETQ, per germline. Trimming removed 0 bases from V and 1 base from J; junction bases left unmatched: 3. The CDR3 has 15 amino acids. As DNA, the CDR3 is TGCGCCAGCAGCTTGGCCGGGACAGGTTCCTACGAGCAGTACTTC. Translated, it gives CASSLAGTGSYEQYF.

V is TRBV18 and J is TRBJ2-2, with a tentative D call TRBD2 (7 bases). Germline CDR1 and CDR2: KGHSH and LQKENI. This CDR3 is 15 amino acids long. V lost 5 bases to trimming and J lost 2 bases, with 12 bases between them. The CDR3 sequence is CASSRTGGNTGELFF. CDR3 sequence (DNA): TGTGCCAGCTCAAGGACGGGGGGCAACACCGGGGAGCTGTTTTTT. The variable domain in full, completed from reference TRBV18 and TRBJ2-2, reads NAGVMQNPRHLVRRRGQEARLRCSPMKGHSHVYWYRQLPEEGLKFMVYLQKENIIDESGMPKERFSAEFPKEGPSILRIQQVVRGDSAAYFCASSRTGGNTGELFFGEGSRLTVL.

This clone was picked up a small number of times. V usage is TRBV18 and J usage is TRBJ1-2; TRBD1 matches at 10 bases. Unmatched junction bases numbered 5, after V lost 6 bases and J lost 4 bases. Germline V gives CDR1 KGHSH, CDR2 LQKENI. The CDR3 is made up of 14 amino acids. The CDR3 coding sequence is TGTGCCAGCTCCGTTGGGACAGGGGTCTATGGCTACACCTTC. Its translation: CASSVGTGVYGYTF.

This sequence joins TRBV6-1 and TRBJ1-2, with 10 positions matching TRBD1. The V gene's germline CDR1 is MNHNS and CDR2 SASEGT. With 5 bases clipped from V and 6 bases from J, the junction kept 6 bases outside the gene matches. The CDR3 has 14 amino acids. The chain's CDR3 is CASSRRQGADGYTF. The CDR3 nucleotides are TGTGCCAGCAGTCGACGACAGGGGGCGGATGGCTACACCTTC.

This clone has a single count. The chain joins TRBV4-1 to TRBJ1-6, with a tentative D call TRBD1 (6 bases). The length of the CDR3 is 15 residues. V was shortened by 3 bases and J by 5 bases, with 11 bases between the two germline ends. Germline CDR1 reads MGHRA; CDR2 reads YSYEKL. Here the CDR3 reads CASSQGHTNNSPLHF. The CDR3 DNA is TGCGCCAGCAGCCAGGGACACACTAATAATTCACCCCTCCACTTT.

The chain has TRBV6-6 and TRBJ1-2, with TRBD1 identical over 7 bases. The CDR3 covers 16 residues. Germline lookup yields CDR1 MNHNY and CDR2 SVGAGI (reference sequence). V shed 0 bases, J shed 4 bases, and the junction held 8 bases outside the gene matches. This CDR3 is CASSYSNRGSTYGYTF. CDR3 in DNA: TGTGCCAGCAGTTACTCGAACAGGGGATCTACCTATGGCTACACCTTC.

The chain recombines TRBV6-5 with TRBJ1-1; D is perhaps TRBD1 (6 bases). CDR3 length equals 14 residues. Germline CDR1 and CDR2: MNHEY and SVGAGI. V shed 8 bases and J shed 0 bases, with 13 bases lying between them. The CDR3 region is CASGGGALNTEAFF. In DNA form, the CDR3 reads TGTGCCAGCGGTGGGGGGGCCTTGAACACTGAAGCTTTCTTT.

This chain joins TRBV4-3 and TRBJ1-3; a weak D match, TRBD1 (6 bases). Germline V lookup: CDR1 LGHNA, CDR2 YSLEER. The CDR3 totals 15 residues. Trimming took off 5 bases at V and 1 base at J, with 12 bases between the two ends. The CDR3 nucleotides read TGCGCCAGCAGCTCCTCCAGGGGTTCTGGAAACACCATATATTTT. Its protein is CASSSSRGSGNTIYF.

DNA for the CDR3: TGCGCCAGCAGCGGAGCGGGGGGGCGGGGAGAGACCCAGTACTTC. Its protein is CASSGAGGRGETQYF. The chain carries TRBV5-1 and TRBJ2-5, with 10 bases that match TRBD2. V trimming: 4 bases; J trimming: 4 bases; junction bases outside the gene matches: 7. Germline V gives CDR1 SGHRS, CDR2 YFSETQ. CDR3 length: 15 amino acids.

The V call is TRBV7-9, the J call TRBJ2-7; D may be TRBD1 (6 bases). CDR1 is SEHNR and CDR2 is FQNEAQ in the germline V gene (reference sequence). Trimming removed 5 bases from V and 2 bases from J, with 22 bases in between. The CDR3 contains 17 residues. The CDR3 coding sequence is TGTGCCAGCAGCAATACAGGGTTCTCAGCTACTCCCTACGAGCAGTACTTC. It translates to CASSNTGFSATPYEQYF.

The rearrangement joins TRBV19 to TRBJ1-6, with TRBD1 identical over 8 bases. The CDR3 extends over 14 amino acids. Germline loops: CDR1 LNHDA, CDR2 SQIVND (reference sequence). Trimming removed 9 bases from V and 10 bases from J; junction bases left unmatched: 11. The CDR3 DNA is TGTGCCAGCAAAGGACAGGGTCTACGGTCACCCCTCCACTTT. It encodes CASKGQGLRSPLHF.

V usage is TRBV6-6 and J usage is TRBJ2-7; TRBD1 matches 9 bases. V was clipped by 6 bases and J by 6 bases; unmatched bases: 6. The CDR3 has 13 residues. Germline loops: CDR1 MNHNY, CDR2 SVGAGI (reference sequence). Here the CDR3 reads CASRGDRVSEQYF. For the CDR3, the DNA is TGTGCCAGCAGGGGGGACAGGGTCTCCGAGCAGTACTTC.

DNA of the CDR3: TGTGCCAGTAGTATAGTGCCAGAATACAATCAGCCCCAGCATTTT. It translates to CASSIVPEYNQPQHF. The gene calls are TRBV19 and TRBJ1-5; D is undetermined. The CDR3 extends over 15 amino acids. V was trimmed by 1 base and J by 3 bases, leaving 10 bases between them. Germline loops: CDR1 LNHDA, CDR2 SQIVND (reference sequence).

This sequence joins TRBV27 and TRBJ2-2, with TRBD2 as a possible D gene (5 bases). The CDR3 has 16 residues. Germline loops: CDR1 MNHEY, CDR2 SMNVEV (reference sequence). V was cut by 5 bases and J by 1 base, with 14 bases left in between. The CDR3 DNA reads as TGTGCCAGCAGTCCGAGTGCGGGCGAGAACACCGGGGAGCTGTTTTTT. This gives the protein CASSPSAGENTGELFF.

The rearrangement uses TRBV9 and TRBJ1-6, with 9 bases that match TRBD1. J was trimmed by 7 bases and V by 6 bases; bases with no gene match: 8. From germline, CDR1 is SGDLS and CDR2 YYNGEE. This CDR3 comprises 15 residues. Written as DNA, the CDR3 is TGTGCCAGCACAGGGGGGACAGGGAGAAATTCACCCCTCCACTTT. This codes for CASTGGTGRNSPLHF.

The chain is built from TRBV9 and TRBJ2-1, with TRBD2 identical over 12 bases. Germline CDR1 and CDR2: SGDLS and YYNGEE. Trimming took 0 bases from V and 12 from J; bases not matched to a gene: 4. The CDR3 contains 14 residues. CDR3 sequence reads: CASSVASGGARQFF. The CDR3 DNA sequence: TGTGCCAGCAGCGTAGCTAGCGGGGGGGCCCGGCAGTTCTTC.

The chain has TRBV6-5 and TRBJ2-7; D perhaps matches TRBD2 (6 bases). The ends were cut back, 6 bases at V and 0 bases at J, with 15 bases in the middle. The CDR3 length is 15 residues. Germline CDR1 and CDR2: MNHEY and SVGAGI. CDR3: CASSSYGLFSYEQYF. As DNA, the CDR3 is TGTGCCAGCAGCTCCTACGGACTATTCTCCTACGAGCAGTACTTC.